Sequencing of this T cell receptor beta chain was carried out in a study of T-cell memory formation after mild COVID-19. V was pared by 5 bases and J by 1 base, with 5 bases of the junction left unmatched. The CDR3 is 16 amino acids. Germline loops: CDR1 SGHAT, CDR2 FQNNGV. Constant-segment primers and 5'RACE yielded cDNA libraries for TCR alpha and TCR beta, each carrying sample barcodes and UMIs. MiXCR, applied by TCRdb to the 5' RACE reads, yields one record per CDR3 protein. The data show about 170,000 distinct CDR3 sequences, 10% to 15% seen once. As regards this clonotype: Its antigen is as yet unknown.

The study, taken as a whole, reports: Specificity for SARS-CoV-2 was not confirmed among the second-wave clones peaking on day 37.

The sample was PBMCs or a T cell subset sorted from them (not recorded which). The source is a man aged 18 to 29 who had mild COVID-19 (a few samples of this study predate the infection). Cell type and time point are not known. V usage is TRBV11-2 and J usage is TRBJ1-1, with TRBD1 matching over 12 bases. Written as DNA, the CDR3 is TGTGCCAGCAGCGCGGGACAGGGGGCGCAGAACACTGAAGCTTTCTTT. It codes for CASSAGQGAQNTEAFF.